This T cell receptor beta chain appears in the sequencing data of a study of shared clonotypes between healthy human individuals (dated by TCRdb to 2020 to 2022). General notes on the study: The cohort included three men and two women between 18 and 49 years of age. For each donor, CD4 naive and CD4 memory were each run on three plates, CD8 naive on two plates, and CD8 memory on one plate. To estimate repertoire size and how much clonotypes are shared between individuals, the study performed deep sequencing of blood TCR repertoires from roughly five healthy adults. Libraries were prepared and TCR repertoires were sequenced by different laboratories using diverse techniques, in order to increase sequencing depth and limit assay-specific biases. Each donor's leukapheresis produced roughly between roughly 0.85 and 9.5 billion PBMCs.

Healthy HIV-negative adults with no recently reported acute infections or vaccinations were included as donors. Every donor was a Caucasian adult residing in Nashville, Tennessee, USA. CD4+ T cells were enriched by magnetic negative selection, after which naive cells were positively selected on CD45RA and the negative fraction was taken as the memory subset. Blood was collected by leukapheresis, and PBMCs were isolated by Ficoll-Histopaque density gradient centrifugation and then cryopreserved in liquid nitrogen vapor phase. Analytical flow cytometry was used to check the purity and quantity of every magnetically sorted T cell population. From each sorted fraction, genomic DNA was isolated and quantified by UV absorbance on a Nanodrop 2000c. The germline V gene encodes CDR1 SGDLS and CDR2 YYNGEE. There are 15 amino acids in the CDR3, from cysteine to phenylalanine inclusive. This entry keeps only the CDR3 DNA: 45 bases, framed from base 1. V drops 0 bases and J drops 4 bases, leaving 11 bases in between.

Results the study describes overall, beyond this receptor: Across four donors, about 4.5% of naive CD4, roughly 3.3% of naive CD8, around 2.1% of memory CD4, and about 0.4% of memory CD8 clonotypes were shared. Pairwise subsampling led to the expectation that sequencing depth would affect the degree of clonotype sharing among donors. Sampling was restricted to blood, and TCR repertoires in tissue are likely to differ from TCR repertoires in blood. Higher generation probabilities were observed for clonotypes shared by all four sorted-subset donors than for non-shared clonotypes. The small number of donors limited the genetic and exposure-history diversity represented. Estimated clonotype richness was generally larger for naive than for memory subsets. Even with the large sequencing depth, rarefaction of the sorted-subset datasets indicated that sequencing was incomplete.

Using the deep immunoSEQ assay, TCR CDR3 regions were amplified from genomic DNA by multiplex PCR. For each cell subset, the extracted genomic DNA was distributed evenly across all wells of several immunoSEQ 96-well plates, and each plate served as one replicate. For sorted subsets, each replicate PCR was loaded with 200 ng genomic DNA, equivalent to roughly 30,000 T cell genomes. Purified libraries were measured with a Qubit 3.0 fluorometer, size-checked on a Bioanalyzer 2100, and measured again with the KAPA Library Quantification kit. Every immunoSEQ 96-well plate was sequenced on a separate single-read 150-cycle Illumina NextSeq 550 flow cell. In the paper's pipeline: Because the immunoSEQ output included only junctional sequences and no quality scores, the filtering could not be the same as the filtering used for full-length reads. Sequences were annotated with PyIR, a Python wrapper for IgBLAST v1.9, using IMGT germline references to assign V/J genes and CDR3. Reads were removed for weak V/J assignments (E-value above 1e-6), missing CDR3, stop codons, out-of-frame junctions, or ambiguous translated residues. V3J clonotypes were defined by identical inferred V gene, J gene, and CDR3 amino acid sequence. To compute the percentage overlap between repertoires, the number of shared unique clonotypes was divided by the size of the smaller repertoire. Richness of each repertoire was evaluated using RTK rarefaction, the Chao1 estimator, and Recon v2.1 estimates of unobserved clonotypes. For all TCRbeta clonotypes obtained by the gDNA method from four donors, generation probabilities were computed with OLGA. TCRdb mirrors the immuneACCESS table, restricted to in-frame sequences. Some clones are absent from its copies; in checked studies, under half trace to an unresolved V gene, and the reason for the others is unknown. That table is the source of V, J and clone size, and D and trimming were worked out from the DNA. Counted in this sample were roughly 1.5 million clones; 98% of them appeared once. The top ten clones comprise 0.4% to 0.55% of the sample.

About this clone: Its target antigen remains unknown. No much larger clonotype is one base removed from it; base qualities were not supplied.

Sequencing was done on a sample of naive CD4+ T cells sorted from blood. Sample cell subset or site, as interpreted from the label and publication: CD45RA+ positively selected. Rearrangement joined TRBV9 to TRBJ2-1, with the D segment identity uncertain. The sequence was obtained from a man aged 25 to 40 in good health. The sequenced DNA: TGTGCCAGCAGCGTAGCCCTGGGGTCTTACAATGAGCAGTTCTTC. It codes for CASSVALGSYNEQFF.